One T cell receptor beta chain is described in this entry. Germline lookup yields CDR1 SGDLS and CDR2 YYNGEE. The germline V and J ends were trimmed by 0 bases and 7 bases, with 14 bases remaining between them. This CDR3 comprises 15 residues. The data were obtained in a study of blood T cell repertoires in COVID-19. Overall study context: Specimens from acute and convalescent COVID-19 originated in the United States, Italy and Spain.

Profiled with immunoSEQ multiplex PCR; TCRdb holds only in-frame clones, not every one. The sample consists of over 35,000 clones, about 80% of them appearing once. Sequences were obtained from peripheral blood. The receptor was isolated from a human donor with acute or convalescent COVID-19. The donor label of this sample is uncertain. This chain joins TRBV9 and TRBJ2-1; D ambiguous. The CDR3 here is CASSVDLGTRNEQFF. CDR3 bases: TGTGCCAGCAGCGTAGATCTGGGCACCCGAAATGAGCAGTTCTTC.